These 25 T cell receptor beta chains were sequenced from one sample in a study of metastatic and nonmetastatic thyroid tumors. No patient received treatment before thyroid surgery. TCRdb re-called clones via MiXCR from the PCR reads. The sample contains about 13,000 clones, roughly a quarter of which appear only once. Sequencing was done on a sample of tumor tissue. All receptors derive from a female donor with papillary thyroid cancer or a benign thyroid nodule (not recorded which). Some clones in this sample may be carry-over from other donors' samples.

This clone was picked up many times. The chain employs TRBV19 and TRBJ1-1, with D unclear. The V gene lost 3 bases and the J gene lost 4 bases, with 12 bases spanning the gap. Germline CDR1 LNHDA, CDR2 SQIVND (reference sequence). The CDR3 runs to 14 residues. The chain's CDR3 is CASSMEGIGTEAFF. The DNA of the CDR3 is TGTGCCAGTAGTATGGAGGGAATCGGCACTGAAGCTTTCTTT.

The CDR3 bases are TGCAGTGCTAGAGTCGATGGGGGTAGCGGGAGGGCCGGCACCGGGGAGCTGTTTTTT. Residues: CSARVDGGSGRAGTGELFF. The rearrangement uses TRBV20-1 and TRBJ2-2, with 11 positions matching TRBD2. The CDR3 is 19 residues long. The germline CDR1 and CDR2 sequences are DFQATT and SNEGSKA (reference sequence). The junction had 14 bases not matched to a gene; V was cut back by 1 base and J by 4 bases.

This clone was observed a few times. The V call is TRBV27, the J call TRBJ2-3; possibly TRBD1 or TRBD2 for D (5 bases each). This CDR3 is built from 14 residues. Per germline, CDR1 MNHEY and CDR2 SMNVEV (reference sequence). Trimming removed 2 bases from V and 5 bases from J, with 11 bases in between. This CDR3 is CASSLRDQKDTQYF. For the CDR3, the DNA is TGTGCCAGCAGTTTAAGGGACCAAAAAGATACGCAGTATTTT.

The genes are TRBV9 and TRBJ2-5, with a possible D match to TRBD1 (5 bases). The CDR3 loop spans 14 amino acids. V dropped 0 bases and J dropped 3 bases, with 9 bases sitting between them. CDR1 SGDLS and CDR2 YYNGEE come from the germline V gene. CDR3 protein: CASSVGGRKETQYF. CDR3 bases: TGTGCCAGCAGCGTAGGGGGCAGAAAAGAGACCCAGTACTTC.

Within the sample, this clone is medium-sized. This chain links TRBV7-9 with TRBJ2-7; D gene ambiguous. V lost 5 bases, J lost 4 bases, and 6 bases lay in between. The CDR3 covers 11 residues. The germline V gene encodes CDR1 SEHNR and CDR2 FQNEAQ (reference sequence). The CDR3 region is CASSTAYEQYF. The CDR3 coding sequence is TGTGCCAGCAGCACAGCATACGAGCAGTACTTC.

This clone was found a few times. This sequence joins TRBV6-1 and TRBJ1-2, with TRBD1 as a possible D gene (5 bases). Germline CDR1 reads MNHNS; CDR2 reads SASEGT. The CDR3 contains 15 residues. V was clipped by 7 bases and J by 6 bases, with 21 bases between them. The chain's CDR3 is CASTDLAMGRNGYTF. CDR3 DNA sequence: TGTGCCAGCACCGATTTAGCGATGGGGCGTAATGGCTACACCTTC.

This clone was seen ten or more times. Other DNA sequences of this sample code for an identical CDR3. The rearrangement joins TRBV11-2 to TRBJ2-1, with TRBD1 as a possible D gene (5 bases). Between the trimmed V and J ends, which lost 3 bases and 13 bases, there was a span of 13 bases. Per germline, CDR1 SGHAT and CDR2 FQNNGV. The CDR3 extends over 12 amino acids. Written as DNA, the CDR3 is TGTGCCAGCAGCTTGTCTTTGCAGGGACAGTTCTTC. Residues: CASSLSLQGQFF.

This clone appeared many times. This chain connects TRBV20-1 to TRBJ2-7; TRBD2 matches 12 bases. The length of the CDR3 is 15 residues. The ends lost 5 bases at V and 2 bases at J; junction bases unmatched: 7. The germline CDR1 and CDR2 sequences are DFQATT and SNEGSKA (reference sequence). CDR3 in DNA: TGCAGTGCTTACAGGACTAGCGGGACCACCTACGAGCAGTACTTC. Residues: CSAYRTSGTTYEQYF.

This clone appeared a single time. CDR3 region: CASSLPTDSGLGNEQFF. The CDR3, as DNA: TGTGCCAGCAGCTTACCCACCGACAGCGGGCTTGGGAATGAGCAGTTCTTC. The chain recombines TRBV11-2 with TRBJ2-1; D may be TRBD2 (6 bases). Germline V gene lookup returns CDR1 SGHAT and CDR2 FQNNGV. The CDR3 is 17 amino acids. V was trimmed by 2 bases and J by 7 bases, leaving 21 bases between them.

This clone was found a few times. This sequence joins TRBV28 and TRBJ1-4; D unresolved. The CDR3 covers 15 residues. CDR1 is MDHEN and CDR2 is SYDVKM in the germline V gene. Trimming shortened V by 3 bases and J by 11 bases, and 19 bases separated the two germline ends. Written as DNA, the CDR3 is TGTGCCAGCAGTTTCTCCTTGGACCGTAGCGGCAAACTGTTTTTT. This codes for CASSFSLDRSGKLFF.

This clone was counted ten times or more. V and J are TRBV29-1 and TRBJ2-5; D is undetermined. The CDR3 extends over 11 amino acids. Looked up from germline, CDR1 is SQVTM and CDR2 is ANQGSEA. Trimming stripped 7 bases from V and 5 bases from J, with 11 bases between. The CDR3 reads CSATHTETQYF. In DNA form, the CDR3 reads TGCAGCGCTACCCACACTGAGACCCAGTACTTC.

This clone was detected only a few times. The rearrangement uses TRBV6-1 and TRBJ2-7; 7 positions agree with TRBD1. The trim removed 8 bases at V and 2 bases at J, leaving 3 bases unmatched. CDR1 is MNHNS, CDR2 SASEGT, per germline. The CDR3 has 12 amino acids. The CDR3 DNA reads TGTGCCAGCTACGACAGGGCCTACGAGCAGTACTTC. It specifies CASYDRAYEQYF.

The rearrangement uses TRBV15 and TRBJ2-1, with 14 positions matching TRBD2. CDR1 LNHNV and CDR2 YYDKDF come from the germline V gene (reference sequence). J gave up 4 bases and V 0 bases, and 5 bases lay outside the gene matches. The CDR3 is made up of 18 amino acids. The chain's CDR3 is CATSRELGLAGVYNEQFF. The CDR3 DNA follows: TGTGCCACCAGCAGAGAACTGGGACTAGCGGGAGTGTACAATGAGCAGTTCTTC.

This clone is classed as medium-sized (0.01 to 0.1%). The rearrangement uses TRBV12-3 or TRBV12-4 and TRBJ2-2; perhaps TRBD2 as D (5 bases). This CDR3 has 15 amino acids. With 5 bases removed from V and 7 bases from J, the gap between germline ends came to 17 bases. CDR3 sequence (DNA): TGTGCCAGCAGTCAGTTGGCGCACGAGGGCGGGGAGCTGTTTTTT. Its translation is CASSQLAHEGGELFF.

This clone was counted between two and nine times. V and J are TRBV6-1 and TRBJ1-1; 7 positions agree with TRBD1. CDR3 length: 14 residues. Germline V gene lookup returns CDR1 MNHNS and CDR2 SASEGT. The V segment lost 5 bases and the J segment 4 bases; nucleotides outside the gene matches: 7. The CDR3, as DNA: TGTGCCAGCAGTCCATGGACAGGCCCCACTGAAGCTTTCTTT. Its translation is CASSPWTGPTEAFF.

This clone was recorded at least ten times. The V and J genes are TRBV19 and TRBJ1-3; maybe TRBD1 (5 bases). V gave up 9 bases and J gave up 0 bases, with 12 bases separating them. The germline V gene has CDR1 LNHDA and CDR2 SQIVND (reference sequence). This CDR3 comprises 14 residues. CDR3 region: CARSRGSSGNTIYF. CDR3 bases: TGTGCCAGGAGCCGGGGGAGCTCTGGAAACACCATATATTTT.

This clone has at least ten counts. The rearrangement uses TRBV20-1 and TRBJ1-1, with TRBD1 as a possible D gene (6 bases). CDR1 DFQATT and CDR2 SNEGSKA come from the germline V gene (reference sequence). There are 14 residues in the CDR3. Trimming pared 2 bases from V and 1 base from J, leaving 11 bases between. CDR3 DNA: TGCAGTGCTAGACCACAGGGCGAGAACACTGAAGCTTTCTTT. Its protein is CSARPQGENTEAFF.

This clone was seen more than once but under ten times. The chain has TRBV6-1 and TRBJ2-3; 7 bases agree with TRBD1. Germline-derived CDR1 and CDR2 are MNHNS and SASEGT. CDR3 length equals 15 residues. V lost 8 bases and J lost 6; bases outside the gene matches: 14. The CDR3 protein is CASAMGQTPWDTQYF. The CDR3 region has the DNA TGTGCCAGCGCTATGGGACAGACACCCTGGGATACGCAGTATTTT.

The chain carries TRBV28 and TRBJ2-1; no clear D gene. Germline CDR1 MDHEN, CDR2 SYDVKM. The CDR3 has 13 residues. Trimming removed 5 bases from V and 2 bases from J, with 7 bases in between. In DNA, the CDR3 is TGTGCCAGCAGTAATACAGCCTACAATGAGCAGTTCTTC. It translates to CASSNTAYNEQFF. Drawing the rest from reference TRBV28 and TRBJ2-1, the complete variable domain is DVKVTQSSRYLVKRTGEKVFLECVQDMDHENMFWYRQDPGLGLRLIYFSYDVKMKEKGDIPEGYSVSREKKERFSLILESASTNQTSMYLCASSNTAYNEQFFGPGTRLTVL.

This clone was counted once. DNA for the CDR3: TGTGCCTGGACAAAGCGGGGGGCCGGAAACAATGAGCAGTTCTTC. Translating it yields CAWTKRGAGNNEQFF. The rearrangement joins TRBV30 to TRBJ2-1; 9 bases fit TRBD2. V shed 4 bases, J shed 5 bases, and the junction held 9 bases outside the gene matches. CDR3 length: 15 amino acids. CDR1 is GTSNPN, CDR2 SVGIG, per germline (reference sequence).

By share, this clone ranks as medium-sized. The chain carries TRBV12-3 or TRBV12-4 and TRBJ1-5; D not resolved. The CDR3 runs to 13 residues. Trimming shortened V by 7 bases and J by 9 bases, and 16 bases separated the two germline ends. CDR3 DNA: TGTGCCAGCACCGCCCCCGGGTACGGGCCCCAGCATTTT. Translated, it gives CASTAPGYGPQHF.

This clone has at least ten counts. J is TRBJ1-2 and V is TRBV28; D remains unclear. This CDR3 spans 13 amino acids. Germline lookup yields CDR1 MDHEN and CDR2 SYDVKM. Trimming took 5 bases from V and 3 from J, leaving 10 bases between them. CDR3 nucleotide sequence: TGTGCCAGCAGTCCTCACGGCGACTATGGCTACACCTTC. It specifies CASSPHGDYGYTF.

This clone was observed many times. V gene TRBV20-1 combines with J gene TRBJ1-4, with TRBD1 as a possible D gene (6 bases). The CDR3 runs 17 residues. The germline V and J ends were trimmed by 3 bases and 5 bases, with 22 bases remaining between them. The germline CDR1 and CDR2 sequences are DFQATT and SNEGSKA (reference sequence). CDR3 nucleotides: TGCAGTGCTAGTAGGGGGGGCGACTACTCTCAAAATGAAAAACTGTTTTTT. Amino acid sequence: CSASRGGDYSQNEKLFF.

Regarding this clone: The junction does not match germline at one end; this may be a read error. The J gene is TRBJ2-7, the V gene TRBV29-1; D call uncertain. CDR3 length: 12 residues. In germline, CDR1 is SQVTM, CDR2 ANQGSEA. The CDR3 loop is CSVRLVCYEQHF. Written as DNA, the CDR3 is TGCAGCGTTCGGCTAGTGTGCTACGAGCAGCACTTC.

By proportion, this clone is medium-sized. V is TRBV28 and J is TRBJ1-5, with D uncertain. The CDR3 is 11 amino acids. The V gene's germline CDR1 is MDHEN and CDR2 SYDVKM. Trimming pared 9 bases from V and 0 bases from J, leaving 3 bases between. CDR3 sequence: CASYSNQPQHF. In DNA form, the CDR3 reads TGTGCCAGTTATAGCAATCAGCCCCAGCATTTT.